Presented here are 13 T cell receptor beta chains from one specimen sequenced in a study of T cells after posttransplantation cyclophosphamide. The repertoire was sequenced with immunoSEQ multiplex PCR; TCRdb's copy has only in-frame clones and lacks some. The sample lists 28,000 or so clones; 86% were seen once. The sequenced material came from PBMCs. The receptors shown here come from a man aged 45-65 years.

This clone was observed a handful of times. The CDR3 coding sequence is TGTGCCAGTAGGGAACAGGGGAACACTGAAGCTTTCTTT. Translated, it gives CASREQGNTEAFF. The chain uses TRBV19 and TRBJ1-1; D perhaps matches TRBD1 (6 bases). V lost 6 bases, J lost 1 base, and 9 bases lay in between. CDR1 LNHDA and CDR2 SQIVND come from the germline V gene (reference sequence). The CDR3 totals 13 residues.

The CDR3 coding sequence is TGTGCCAGCAGTTTATGGGGGGGGTTAGGGTCCTACGAGCAGTACTTC. Protein product: CASSLWGGLGSYEQYF. V gene TRBV28 combines with J gene TRBJ2-7, with 7 bases fitting TRBD2. The CDR3 sequence is 16 residues long. Germline-derived CDR1 and CDR2 are MDHEN and SYDVKM. The V gene end was trimmed by 0 bases and the J gene end by 1 base; junction bases not matched to a gene: 6.

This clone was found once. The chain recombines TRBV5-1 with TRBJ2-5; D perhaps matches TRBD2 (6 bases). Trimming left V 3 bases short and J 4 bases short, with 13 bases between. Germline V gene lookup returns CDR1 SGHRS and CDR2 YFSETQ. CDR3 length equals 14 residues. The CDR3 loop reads CASSYVAGSETQYF. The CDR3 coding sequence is TGCGCCAGCAGCTACGTCGCGGGGTCAGAGACCCAGTACTTC.

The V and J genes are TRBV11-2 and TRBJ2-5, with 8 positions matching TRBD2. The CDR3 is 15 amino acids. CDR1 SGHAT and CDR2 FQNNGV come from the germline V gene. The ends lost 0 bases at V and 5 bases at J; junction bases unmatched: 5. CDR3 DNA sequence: TGTGCCAGCAGCTTAGATACGGGGGGGTCGGAGACCCAGTACTTC. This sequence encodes CASSLDTGGSETQYF.

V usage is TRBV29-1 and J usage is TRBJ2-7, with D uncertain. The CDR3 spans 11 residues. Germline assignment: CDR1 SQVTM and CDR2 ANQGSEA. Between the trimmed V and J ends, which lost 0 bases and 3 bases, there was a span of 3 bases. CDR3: CSVEDRYEQYF. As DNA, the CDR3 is TGCAGCGTTGAAGACCGCTACGAGCAGTACTTC.

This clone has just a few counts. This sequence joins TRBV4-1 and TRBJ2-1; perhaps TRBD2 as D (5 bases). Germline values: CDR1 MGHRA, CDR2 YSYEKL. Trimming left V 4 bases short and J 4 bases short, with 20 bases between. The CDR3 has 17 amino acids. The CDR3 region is CASSRSLGPLGYNEQFF. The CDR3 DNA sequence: TGCGCCAGCAGCCGGTCACTAGGACCTTTGGGGTACAATGAGCAGTTCTTC.

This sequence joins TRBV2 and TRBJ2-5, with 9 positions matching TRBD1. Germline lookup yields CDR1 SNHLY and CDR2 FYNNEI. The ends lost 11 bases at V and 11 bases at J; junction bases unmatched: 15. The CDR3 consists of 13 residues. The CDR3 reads CASSRDRDQPQYF. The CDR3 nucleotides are TGTGCCTCATCCCGGGACAGGGATCAACCACAGTACTTC.

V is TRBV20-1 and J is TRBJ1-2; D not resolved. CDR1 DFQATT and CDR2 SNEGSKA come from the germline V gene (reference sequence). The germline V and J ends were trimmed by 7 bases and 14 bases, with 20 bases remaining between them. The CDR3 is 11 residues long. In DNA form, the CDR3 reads TGCAGTGTTTCGGAGGACCGTTGGGGTACCTTC. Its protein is CSVSEDRWGTF.

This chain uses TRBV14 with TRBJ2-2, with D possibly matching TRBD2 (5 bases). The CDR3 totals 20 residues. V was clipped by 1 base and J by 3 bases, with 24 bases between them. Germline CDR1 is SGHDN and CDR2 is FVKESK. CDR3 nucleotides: TGTGCCAGCAGCCAAGGAGGGTTAACAGATCCGAATTGGGACACCGGGGAGCTGTTTTTT. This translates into CASSQGGLTDPNWDTGELFF. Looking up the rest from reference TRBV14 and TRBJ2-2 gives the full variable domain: EAGVTQFPSHSVIEKGQTVTLRCDPISGHDNLYWYRRVMGKEIKFLLHFVKESKQDESGMPNNRFLAERTGGTYSTLKVQPAELEDSGVYFCASSQGGLTDPNWDTGELFFGEGSRLTVL.

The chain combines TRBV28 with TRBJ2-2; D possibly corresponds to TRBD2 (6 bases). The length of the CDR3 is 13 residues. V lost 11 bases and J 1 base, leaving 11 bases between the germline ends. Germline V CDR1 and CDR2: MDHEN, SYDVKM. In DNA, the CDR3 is TGTGCCGCAAGGAGGGGGAACACCGGGGAGCTGTTTTTT. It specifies CAARRGNTGELFF.

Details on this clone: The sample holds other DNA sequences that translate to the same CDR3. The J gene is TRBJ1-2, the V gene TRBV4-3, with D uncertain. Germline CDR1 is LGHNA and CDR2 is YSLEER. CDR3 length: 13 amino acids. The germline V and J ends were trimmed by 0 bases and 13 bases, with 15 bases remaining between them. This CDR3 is CASSQDRLTGRTF. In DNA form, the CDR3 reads TGCGCCAGCAGCCAAGATCGCCTTACGGGTCGCACCTTC.

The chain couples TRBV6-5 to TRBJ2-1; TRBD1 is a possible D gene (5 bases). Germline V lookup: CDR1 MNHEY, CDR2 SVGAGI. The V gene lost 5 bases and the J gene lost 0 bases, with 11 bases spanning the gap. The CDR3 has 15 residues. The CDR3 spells CASSKTGSSYNEQFF. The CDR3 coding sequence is TGTGCCAGCAGTAAAACAGGTAGCTCCTACAATGAGCAGTTCTTC.

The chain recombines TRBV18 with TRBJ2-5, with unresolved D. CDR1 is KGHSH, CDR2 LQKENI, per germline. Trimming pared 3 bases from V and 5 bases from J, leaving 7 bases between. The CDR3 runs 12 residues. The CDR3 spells CASSPSRETQYF. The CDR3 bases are TGTGCCAGCTCACCCTCCAGGGAGACCCAGTACTTC.